The 28 T cell receptor beta chains listed next were all sequenced from one sample in a study of low-dose radiotherapy and immunotherapy resistance in tumors. Alpha and beta chains were covered, as first-strand cDNA relied on TRAV- and TRBV-specific primers. TCR amplification ran 20 PCR cycles using constant-region and V-primer adapter primers. MiXCR was run by TCRdb on the reads, yielding one entry per CDR3 protein. This table has just under 10,000 distinct CDR3 sequences, around 40% appearing once. The source of these receptors is a human donor with advanced metastatic prostate, ovarian, gallbladder or colorectal cancer (not recorded which). This table probably holds off-target reads from a library built for another chain.

This sequence joins TRBV29-1 and TRBJ2-1; D is perhaps TRBD2 (7 bases). Trimming left V 7 bases short and J 6 bases short, with 16 bases between. The CDR3 extends over 13 amino acids. Germline CDR1 is SQVTM and CDR2 is ANQGSEA. The CDR3 nucleotides are TGCAGCGGGGGGGGCAGGGGATTCAATGAGCAGTTCTTC. Translated: CSGGGRGFNEQFF.

The chain combines TRBV7-2 with TRBJ2-7; D uncertain. Germline V CDR1 and CDR2: SGHTA, FQGNSA. CDR3 length: 15 residues. Trimming shortened V by 5 bases and J by 3 bases, and 17 bases separated the two germline ends. CDR3: CASSPIGAPRYEQYF. The DNA for the CDR3 is TGTGCCAGCAGCCCCATAGGAGCGCCGCGCTACGAGCAGTACTTC.

This clonotype was found a few times. V is TRBV3-1 and J is TRBJ1-1, with 7 bases matching TRBD1. The germline V gene encodes CDR1 LGHDT and CDR2 YNNKEL (reference sequence). The CDR3 covers 13 residues. V lost 6 bases, J lost 1 base, and 2 bases stayed unmatched. The chain's CDR3 is CASSRQGNTEAFF. As DNA, the CDR3 is TGTGCCAGCAGTAGACAGGGGAACACTGAAGCTTTCTTT.

CDR3 amino acids: CASSQDRREGQYEQYF. The CDR3 nucleotides are TGCGCCAGCAGCCAAGATCGGCGGGAGGGCCAGTACGAGCAGTACTTC. V gene TRBV4-1 combines with J gene TRBJ2-7; 9 bases agree with TRBD2. Germline trimming cut 0 bases from V and 4 bases from J; bases unmatched to any gene: 7. The germline V gene encodes CDR1 MGHRA and CDR2 YSYEKL. The CDR3 loop spans 16 amino acids.

This chain uses TRBV3-1 with TRBJ2-7; D possibly corresponds to TRBD2 (7 bases). V lost 0 bases to trimming and J lost 3 bases, with 18 bases between them. From germline, CDR1 is LGHDT and CDR2 YNNKEL (reference sequence). This CDR3 spans 17 amino acids. CDR3 sequence (DNA): TGTGCCAGCAGCCAAGATTCTGGGGGGGGCCGTCTCTACGAGCAGTACTTC. It specifies CASSQDSGGGRLYEQYF.

This clonotype showed up just a few times. V gene TRBV7-2 combines with J gene TRBJ2-2; D gene unclear. Trimming stripped 5 bases from V and 4 bases from J, with 8 bases between. This CDR3 spans 13 amino acids. CDR1 SGHTA and CDR2 FQGNSA come from the germline V gene. The CDR3 bases are TGTGCCAGCAGCCCCTACCCCACCGGGGAGCTGTTTTTT. This translates into CASSPYPTGELFF.

The chain is built from TRBV6-5 and TRBJ2-5; TRBD2 agrees at 8 bases. Trimming at V came to 6 bases and at J to 6 bases, leaving 6 bases not matched to a gene. Germline V lookup: CDR1 MNHEY, CDR2 SVGAGI. The CDR3 has 13 residues. The CDR3 bases are TGTGCCAGCAGGGCGGGGGGCGCCCAGACCCAGTACTTC. Protein product: CASRAGGAQTQYF.

The J gene is TRBJ2-6, the V gene TRBV15; tentatively, D is TRBD1 (6 bases). Germline V gene data show CDR1 as LNHNV and CDR2 as YYDKDF (reference sequence). V gave up 7 bases and J gave up 1 base, with 11 bases separating them. The length of the CDR3 is 15 residues. The CDR3 is CATTRGGSGANVLTF. DNA for the CDR3: TGTGCCACCACAAGAGGGGGTTCTGGGGCCAACGTCCTGACTTTC.

The chain has TRBV3-1 and TRBJ2-7; 9 nucleotides line up with TRBD2. The V segment lost 2 bases and the J segment 3 bases; nucleotides outside the gene matches: 5. The V gene's germline CDR1 is LGHDT and CDR2 YNNKEL (reference sequence). The CDR3 has 15 residues. As DNA, the CDR3 is TGTGCCAGCAGCCAAATAGCGGGAGTCGGCTACGAGCAGTACTTC. Encoded protein: CASSQIAGVGYEQYF.

This clonotype was detected only once. The chain has TRBV2 and TRBJ1-1; perhaps TRBD1 as D (6 bases). V lost 9 bases and J 3 bases, leaving 14 bases between the germline ends. Germline lookup yields CDR1 SNHLY and CDR2 FYNNEI. The CDR3 runs to 13 residues. CDR3 sequence (DNA): TGTGCCAGTACGGACAGACAAGACACTGAAGCTTTCTTT. Translating gives CASTDRQDTEAFF.

Within the sample, this clonotype is medium-sized. The CDR3 sequence: CASSEGADFSYNEQFF. As DNA, the CDR3 is TGTGCCAGCAGCGAAGGGGCGGACTTCTCCTACAATGAGCAGTTCTTC. V usage is TRBV5-5 and J usage is TRBJ2-1, with D perhaps being TRBD1 or TRBD2 (5 bases each). The germline gives CDR1 SGHKS, CDR2 YYEKEE (reference sequence). The CDR3 totals 16 residues. V was pared by 4 bases and J by 0 bases, with 14 bases between.

This clonotype has just a few counts. The chain combines TRBV2 with TRBJ2-7; D unclear. There are 14 residues in the CDR3. Trimming removed 7 bases from V and 2 bases from J, with 15 bases in between. From germline, CDR1 is SNHLY and CDR2 FYNNEI. Written as DNA, the CDR3 is TGTGCCAGCAAGATAGGGTTCGCGACCTACGAGCAGTACTTC. The encoded protein is CASKIGFATYEQYF. Together with reference TRBV2 and TRBJ2-7, the CDR3 gives the full variable domain: EPEVTQTPSHQVTQMGQEVILRCVPISNHLYFYWYRQILGQKVEFLVSFYNNEISEKSEIFDDQFSVERPDGSNFTLKIRSTKLEDSAMYFCASKIGFATYEQYFGPGTRLTVT.

The chain carries TRBV9 and TRBJ2-2, with no clear D. Germline V gives CDR1 SGDLS, CDR2 YYNGEE. The CDR3 is 14 residues long. The V and J ends lost 3 bases and 6 bases respectively, with 12 bases between them. The CDR3 reads CASSARAAPGELFF. The CDR3 nucleotides are TGTGCCAGCAGCGCCCGAGCAGCACCCGGGGAGCTGTTTTTT.

V and J are TRBV12-3 or TRBV12-4 and TRBJ2-7; 10 bases map to TRBD1. V shed 6 bases and J 5 bases; nucleotides not matched to a gene: 10. The CDR3 covers 15 residues. In DNA, the CDR3 is TGTGCCAGCAGGGGTGCCGGGACAGGGGACCACGAGCAGTACTTC. It codes for CASRGAGTGDHEQYF.

CDR3 in amino acids: CSARPGNGDTQYF. The CDR3 DNA reads as TGCAGCGCCCGTCCGGGAAATGGAGATACGCAGTATTTT. The chain has TRBV29-1 and TRBJ2-3, with a weak D call TRBD2 (5 bases). The CDR3 has 13 residues. Germline lookup yields CDR1 SQVTM and CDR2 ANQGSEA. The V end was cut by 7 bases, the J end by 5 bases, with 16 bases between.

The chain combines TRBV20-1 with TRBJ1-3; unclear D gene. In germline, CDR1 is DFQATT, CDR2 SNEGSKA (reference sequence). This CDR3 spans 12 amino acids. Trimming left V 0 bases short and J 4 bases short, with 4 bases between. The CDR3 coding sequence is TGCAGTGCTAGAGATCGGGGAAACACCATATATTTT. Amino acid sequence: CSARDRGNTIYF.

The chain has TRBV29-1 and TRBJ2-3; D is ambiguous. The CDR3 is 13 residues long. CDR1 and CDR2 (germline): SQVTM, ANQGSEA. V lost 4 bases to trimming and J lost 4 bases, with 12 bases between them. The DNA of the CDR3 is TGCAGCGTTGGAGCTAGGGCAGCAGATACGCAGTATTTT. Its protein product is CSVGARAADTQYF.

Of note for this clonotype: The junction does not match germline at one end; this may be a read error. The gene calls are TRBV29-1 and TRBJ1-1; D ambiguous. The CDR3 contains 12 residues. Germline V gene lookup returns CDR1 SQVTM and CDR2 ANQGSEA. The DNA of the CDR3 is TGCAGCGTCGACCGAGTGAACACTGAAGCTATCTTT. Protein product: CSVDRVNTEAIF.

CDR3 sequence reads: CASSVVQGGEQYF. Written as DNA, the CDR3 is TGTGCCAGCAGCGTAGTTCAGGGGGGCGAGCAGTACTTC. The V and J genes are TRBV9 and TRBJ2-7; maybe TRBD1 (7 bases). V lost 0 bases and J 6 bases, leaving 10 bases between the germline ends. The germline V gene has CDR1 SGDLS and CDR2 YYNGEE. This CDR3 comprises 13 residues.

The chain carries TRBV21-1 and TRBJ2-7. TRBV21-1 is marked as a pseudogene. The CDR3 contains 15 residues. The CDR3 DNA sequence: TGTGCCAGCAGCAAAGAATGGAACGGAGACTACGAGCAGTACTTC. Protein: CASSKEWNGDYEQYF.

This clonotype was observed a few times. The chain is built from TRBV28 and TRBJ1-1, with D uncertain. V was clipped by 3 bases and J by 4 bases, with 6 bases between them. CDR1 and CDR2 (germline): MDHEN, SYDVKM. The CDR3 contains 12 residues. As DNA, the CDR3 is TGTGCCAGCAGTTTTAGACCCACTGAAGCTTTCTTT. Protein: CASSFRPTEAFF.

This rearrangement joins TRBV6-8 to TRBJ2-2; D call uncertain. This CDR3 is 14 amino acids long. Germline V gives CDR1 MNHGY, CDR2 SAAAGT. V lost 1 base to trimming and J lost 0 bases, with 3 bases between them. The chain's CDR3 is CASSYFPNTGELFF. DNA of the CDR3: TGTGCCAGCAGTTACTTCCCGAACACCGGGGAGCTGTTTTTT.

This clonotype was counted a few times. This chain links TRBV11-3 with TRBJ2-2; perhaps TRBD1 as D (5 bases). V lost 5 bases and J 6 bases, leaving 10 bases between the germline ends. Germline lookup yields CDR1 SGHNT and CDR2 YENEEA. CDR3 length: 13 residues. The CDR3 nucleotides read TGTGCCAGCAGCGATCCAGGGTCCGGGGAGCTGTTTTTT. It is translated as CASSDPGSGELFF.

This clonotype has just a few counts. The chain recombines TRBV14 with TRBJ2-5; D gene unclear. From germline, CDR1 is SGHDN and CDR2 FVKESK. There are 14 residues in the CDR3. Trimming left V 1 base short and J 5 bases short, with 11 bases between. The CDR3 is CASSQVGSRETQYF. Here the CDR3 DNA reads TGTGCCAGCAGCCAAGTAGGATCCCGGGAGACCCAGTACTTC.

The table lists this clonotype with a few counts. This sequence joins TRBV25-1 and TRBJ1-1; maybe TRBD1 (5 bases). The CDR3 extends over 15 amino acids. Germline V lookup: CDR1 MGHDK, CDR2 SYGVNS. V was cut by 2 bases and J by 1 base, with 11 bases left in between. Written as DNA, the CDR3 is TGTGCCAGCAGTGAAGTGTCAGGGAGGAACACTGAAGCTTTCTTT. Its protein is CASSEVSGRNTEAFF. The full variable domain, its missing parts supplied by reference TRBV25-1 and TRBJ1-1, is EADIYQTPRYLVIGTGKKITLECSQTMGHDKMYWYQQDPGMELHLIHYSYGVNSTEKGDLSSESTVSRIRTEHFPLTLESARPSHTSQYLCASSEVSGRNTEAFFGQGTRLTVV.

The rearrangement links TRBV4-1 to TRBJ2-3; D is uncertain. Trimming cost V 7 bases and J 6 bases, with 17 bases left between them. CDR1 MGHRA and CDR2 YSYEKL come from the germline V gene. CDR3 length: 14 residues. CDR3 DNA: TGCGCCAGCACCTGGACCCTCCCCGGGGATACGCAGTATTTT. Amino acids: CASTWTLPGDTQYF.

V usage is TRBV2 and J usage is TRBJ1-2; D unclear. The CDR3 extends over 12 amino acids. V lost 2 bases and J lost 6, with 7 bases in between. The germline V gene has CDR1 SNHLY and CDR2 FYNNEI. The CDR3 loop reads CASSEFHDGYTF. The CDR3 DNA sequence: TGTGCCAGCAGTGAATTCCATGATGGCTACACCTTC. Full variable domain (missing parts from reference TRBV2 and TRBJ1-2): EPEVTQTPSHQVTQMGQEVILRCVPISNHLYFYWYRQILGQKVEFLVSFYNNEISEKSEIFDDQFSVERPDGSNFTLKIRSTKLEDSAMYFCASSEFHDGYTFGSGTRLTVV.

DNA of the CDR3: TGTGCCAGCAGTTTAGCGCTAGGTGCCACGGGCTACACCTTC. Amino acid sequence: CASSLALGATGYTF. V and J are TRBV12-3 or TRBV12-4 and TRBJ1-2, with unresolved D. The V end was cut by 0 bases, the J end by 8 bases, with 13 bases between. This CDR3 comprises 14 residues.